These 26 T cell receptor beta chains originate from one sample sequenced in a study of cytomegalovirus exposure and HLA in healthy donors. The PCR ran on 60 Vbeta and 13 Jbeta primers. The method was immunoSEQ multiplex PCR; TCRdb's version includes in-frame clones alone and lacks a portion of them. Of some 150,000 clones listed, approximately 82% are singletons. Sequenced: PBMCs. The receptors were gathered from a male donor in good health and CMV-seronegative.

A note on this clone: Germline and junction disagree at one end, which may indicate a read error. The chain employs TRBV7-9 and TRBJ2-7; TRBD2 agrees at 10 bases. The length of the CDR3 is 15 residues. Germline V gene sequence: CDR1 SEHNR, CDR2 FQNEAQ (reference sequence). The CDR3 loop reads CSSSFAAGGTYEQYF. The CDR3 DNA reads TGTTCCAGCAGCTTCGCAGCGGGGGGGACGTATGAGCAGTACTTC.

This clone has just a few counts. J is TRBJ1-1 and V is TRBV11-2; tentatively, D is TRBD1 (5 bases). The V gene lost 5 bases and the J gene lost 2 bases, with 18 bases spanning the gap. The CDR3 consists of 16 residues. CDR1 and CDR2 (germline): SGHAT, FQNNGV. In DNA form, the CDR3 reads TGTGCCAGCAGCCCCCATGGGGGGTGGGGTAACACTGAAGCTTTCTTT. It codes for CASSPHGGWGNTEAFF.

This rearrangement joins TRBV15 to TRBJ1-2, with 8 bases aligning to TRBD1. Per germline, CDR1 LNHNV and CDR2 YYDKDF (reference sequence). This CDR3 region has 15 residues. Trimming removed 4 bases from V and 4 bases from J; junction bases left unmatched: 8. The CDR3 DNA reads as TGTGCCACCAGCAACGTGGCAGGGGGCGGCTATGGCTACACCTTC. Its protein product is CATSNVAGGGYGYTF.

Regarding this clone: Other DNA sequences within the sample encode an identical CDR3. The chain is built from TRBV9 and TRBJ2-1; D perhaps matches TRBD1 (6 bases). With 0 bases removed from V and 7 bases from J, the gap between germline ends came to 20 bases. Germline assignment: CDR1 SGDLS and CDR2 YYNGEE. The CDR3 runs 17 residues. CDR3 amino acids: CASSVEQGRRTGNEQFF. DNA for the CDR3: TGTGCCAGCAGCGTAGAACAGGGCAGGCGAACGGGGAATGAGCAGTTCTTC.

The V call is TRBV2, the J call TRBJ2-7; 7 bases match TRBD2. The CDR3 consists of 14 residues. Germline assignment: CDR1 SNHLY and CDR2 FYNNEI. With 7 bases clipped from V and 7 bases from J, the junction kept 13 bases outside the gene matches. This CDR3 is CASTDGTTPREQYF. The CDR3 bases are TGTGCCAGCACCGACGGGACTACGCCGCGGGAGCAGTACTTC.

The J gene is TRBJ2-7, the V gene TRBV19, with TRBD1 identical over 7 bases. Trimming took 10 bases from V and 3 from J; bases not matched to a gene: 3. CDR1 and CDR2 from the germline V gene are LNHDA and SQIVND (reference sequence). CDR3 length: 11 residues. CDR3 protein: CATRTGYEQYF. Here the CDR3 DNA reads TGTGCCACCAGGACAGGCTACGAGCAGTACTTC.

The chain employs TRBV6-1 and TRBJ1-1, with TRBD1 as a possible D gene (6 bases). The germline CDR1 and CDR2 sequences are MNHNS and SASEGT. Trimming took off 6 bases at V and 7 bases at J, with 12 bases between the two ends. The CDR3 is 12 residues long. CDR3 in amino acids: CASRWGQGEAFF. The CDR3 DNA follows: TGTGCCAGCAGATGGGGACAAGGTGAAGCTTTCTTT.

In its sample, this clone was seen a few times. This sequence joins TRBV10-3 and TRBJ2-7, with 7 positions matching TRBD2. The junction had 11 bases not matched to a gene; V was cut back by 4 bases and J by 5 bases. This CDR3 contains 15 residues. CDR1 ENHRY and CDR2 SYGVKD come from the germline V gene. The CDR3 nucleotides are TGTGCCATCAGTGGGGGACGCGGGAGTTTTGACGAGCAGTACTTC. Its protein is CAISGGRGSFDEQYF.

This chain uses TRBV5-5 with TRBJ2-3, with D possibly being TRBD2 (5 bases). Trimming took 0 bases from V and 1 from J, leaving 9 bases between them. There are 15 residues in the CDR3. The germline V gene encodes CDR1 SGHKS and CDR2 YYEKEE (reference sequence). The CDR3 DNA follows: TGTGCCAGCAGCTTGGCCGCGGGTCGCACAGATACGCAGTATTTT. This sequence encodes CASSLAAGRTDTQYF. Combining the CDR3 with reference TRBV5-5 and TRBJ2-3 gives the whole variable domain DAGVTQSPTHLIKTRGQQVTLRCSPISGHKSVSWYQQVLGQGPQFIFQYYEKEERGRGNFPDRFSARQFPNYSSELNVNALLLGDSALYLCASSLAAGRTDTQYFGPGTRLTVL.

This chain's CDR3 is CASSVQMNTEAFF. CDR3 in DNA: TGTGCCAGCAGCGTACAGATGAACACTGAAGCTTTCTTT. The gene calls are TRBV9 and TRBJ1-1; D unresolved. There are 13 residues in the CDR3. Between the trimmed V and J ends, which lost 1 base and 0 bases, there was a span of 4 bases. Per the germline V gene, CDR1 is SGDLS and CDR2 is YYNGEE.

In DNA, the CDR3 is TGTGCCTGGAGTGTGGCAGGGGTCAATGAGCAGTTCTTC. Amino acids: CAWSVAGVNEQFF. The J gene is TRBJ2-1, the V gene TRBV30; TRBD1 is a possible D gene (6 bases). The length of the CDR3 is 13 residues. The V end lost 0 bases, the J end lost 6 bases, and 9 bases lay between the germline ends. Looked up from germline, CDR1 is GTSNPN and CDR2 is SVGIG (reference sequence).

This clone was observed a handful of times. V gene TRBV28 combines with J gene TRBJ1-1, with D uncertain. Germline V gives CDR1 MDHEN, CDR2 SYDVKM. Trimming cost V 3 bases and J 5 bases, with 22 bases left between them. This CDR3 region has 17 residues. The CDR3 sequence is CASSFPGPPSRGTEAFF. The CDR3 nucleotides are TGTGCCAGCAGTTTTCCCGGTCCTCCCTCGCGCGGTACTGAAGCTTTCTTT.

The rearrangement links TRBV29-1 to TRBJ1-2; 7 bases are a match to TRBD1. Per germline, CDR1 SQVTM and CDR2 ANQGSEA. This CDR3 comprises 11 residues. V trimming: 6 bases; J trimming: 6 bases; junction bases outside the gene matches: 4. The chain's CDR3 is CSVTGAHGYTF. The CDR3 nucleotides read TGCAGCGTCACAGGGGCCCATGGCTACACCTTC.

V gene TRBV19 combines with J gene TRBJ1-4; 12 nucleotides line up with TRBD1. CDR3 length equals 15 residues. J lost 8 bases, V lost 6 bases, and 7 bases had no gene match. The germline V gene encodes CDR1 LNHDA and CDR2 SQIVND (reference sequence). For the CDR3, the DNA is TGTGCCAGTAGATGGGGACAGGGGGCAAGCGAAAAACTGTTTTTT. Amino acids: CASRWGQGASEKLFF.

V is TRBV6-5 and J is TRBJ2-7; tentative D call: TRBD2 (5 bases). Germline assignment: CDR1 MNHEY and CDR2 SVGAGI. With 5 bases removed from V and 2 bases from J, the gap between germline ends came to 10 bases. The CDR3 runs 13 residues. In nucleotides, the CDR3 is TGTGCCAGCAGTGACGGGGAGCCCTACGAGCAGTACTTC. Protein sequence: CASSDGEPYEQYF.

V usage is TRBV27 and J usage is TRBJ2-1; 11 nucleotides match TRBD2. V lost 6 bases and J lost 6; bases outside the gene matches: 7. This CDR3 is built from 15 residues. Germline CDR1 reads MNHEY; CDR2 reads SMNVEV (reference sequence). CDR3 in DNA: TGTGCCAGCAGGGCGCTAGCGGGAGGCTTCAATGAGCAGTTCTTC. Amino acid sequence: CASRALAGGFNEQFF.

This rearrangement joins TRBV14 to TRBJ2-7, with 9 bases that match TRBD2. Germline trimming cut 4 bases from V and 1 base from J; bases unmatched to any gene: 5. CDR1 and CDR2 from the germline V gene are SGHDN and FVKESK. CDR3 length equals 15 residues. This CDR3 is CASSRLAGGSYEQYF. The CDR3 DNA reads as TGTGCCAGCAGCCGTCTGGCGGGAGGGTCCTACGAGCAGTACTTC.

The chain recombines TRBV28 with TRBJ2-7; 7 nucleotides agree with TRBD2. Germline CDR1 reads MDHEN; CDR2 reads SYDVKM. CDR3 size: 14 residues. After removal of 7 bases from V and 7 bases from J, the junction contained 13 bases not matched to a gene. CDR3 nucleotide sequence: TGTGCCAGCAACCAAAGCGGGACGAACAGGGAGCAGTACTTC. This gives the protein CASNQSGTNREQYF. The variable domain in full, completed from reference TRBV28 and TRBJ2-7, reads DVKVTQSSRYLVKRTGEKVFLECVQDMDHENMFWYRQDPGLGLRLIYFSYDVKMKEKGDIPEGYSVSREKKERFSLILESASTNQTSMYLCASNQSGTNREQYFGPGTRLTVT.

This chain links TRBV6-1 with TRBJ1-5, with 9 nucleotides matching TRBD1. V lost 10 bases to trimming and J lost 7 bases; unmatched junction nucleotides: 8. This CDR3 has 13 residues. Germline CDR1 and CDR2: MNHNS and SASEGT. CDR3 bases: TGTGCCATCGCCGGACAGGGGCGACAGCCCCAGCATTTT. It specifies CAIAGQGRQPQHF.

For this clone: Relative to the germline gene, one junction end is altered; a read error may explain this. The chain joins TRBV19 to TRBJ2-1; tentatively, D is TRBD2 (6 bases). Germline-derived CDR1 and CDR2 are LNHDA and SQIVND (reference sequence). The CDR3 has 20 amino acids. The CDR3 sequence: CVSSIDPSTSTGSSYNEQFF. The CDR3 DNA reads as TGTGTCAGTAGTATAGACCCTTCTACGTCGACCGGGAGCTCCTACAATGAGCAGTTCTTC.

The rearrangement uses TRBV20-1 and TRBJ2-7, with D possibly matching TRBD2 (5 bases). Germline V gene lookup returns CDR1 DFQATT and CDR2 SNEGSKA (reference sequence). The CDR3 is 11 residues long. V shed 1 base and J shed 7 bases, with 8 bases lying between them. CDR3 in amino acids: CSARADSEQYF. The CDR3 coding sequence is TGCAGTGCTAGAGCGGACTCTGAGCAGTACTTC.

The CDR3 reads CASSELLETEAFF. The CDR3 nucleotides are TGTGCCAGCAGTGAACTTTTGGAGACCGAAGCTTTCTTT. V usage is TRBV6-1 and J usage is TRBJ1-1; D call uncertain. Germline V gene lookup returns CDR1 MNHNS and CDR2 SASEGT. V gave up 2 bases and J gave up 8 bases, with 12 bases separating them. CDR3 length: 13 amino acids.

The J gene is TRBJ2-2, the V gene TRBV23-1; 15 bases are a match to TRBD2. TRBV23-1 is marked as an open reading frame, function uncertain. The CDR3 covers 20 residues. V trimming: 4 bases; J trimming: 6 bases; junction bases outside the gene matches: 15. The CDR3 sequence is CASSPLAGLAGGSPPGELFF. The DNA for the CDR3 is TGCGCCAGCAGTCCGTTAGCCGGACTAGCGGGAGGGTCACCTCCCGGGGAGCTGTTTTTT.

V usage is TRBV19 and J usage is TRBJ2-5; 7 bases fit TRBD2. The CDR3 extends over 14 amino acids. Germline CDR1 is LNHDA and CDR2 is SQIVND (reference sequence). Trimming cost V 6 bases and J 5 bases; bases outside gene matches: 9. CDR3 in amino acids: CASRLAANLETQYF. The CDR3 nucleotides read TGTGCCAGTAGGCTAGCGGCCAATTTGGAGACCCAGTACTTC.

In DNA form, the CDR3 reads TGCAGCGTTGATCCGGGACAGCCCCGCGGCAGGGAGACCCAGTACTTC. As protein: CSVDPGQPRGRETQYF. The rearrangement uses TRBV29-1 and TRBJ2-5, with 7 bases identical to TRBD1. CDR1 SQVTM and CDR2 ANQGSEA come from the germline V gene. CDR3 length: 16 amino acids. J was trimmed by 5 bases and V by 3 bases; bases with no gene match: 15.

The chain combines TRBV6-5 with TRBJ1-2, with 7 bases that match TRBD1. V gave up 6 bases and J gave up 5 bases; unmatched junction bases: 6. The germline CDR1 and CDR2 sequences are MNHEY and SVGAGI. The CDR3 length is 13 residues. The CDR3 sequence is CASRNPTGYGYTF. In DNA form, the CDR3 reads TGTGCCAGCAGAAACCCGACAGGGTATGGCTACACCTTC.